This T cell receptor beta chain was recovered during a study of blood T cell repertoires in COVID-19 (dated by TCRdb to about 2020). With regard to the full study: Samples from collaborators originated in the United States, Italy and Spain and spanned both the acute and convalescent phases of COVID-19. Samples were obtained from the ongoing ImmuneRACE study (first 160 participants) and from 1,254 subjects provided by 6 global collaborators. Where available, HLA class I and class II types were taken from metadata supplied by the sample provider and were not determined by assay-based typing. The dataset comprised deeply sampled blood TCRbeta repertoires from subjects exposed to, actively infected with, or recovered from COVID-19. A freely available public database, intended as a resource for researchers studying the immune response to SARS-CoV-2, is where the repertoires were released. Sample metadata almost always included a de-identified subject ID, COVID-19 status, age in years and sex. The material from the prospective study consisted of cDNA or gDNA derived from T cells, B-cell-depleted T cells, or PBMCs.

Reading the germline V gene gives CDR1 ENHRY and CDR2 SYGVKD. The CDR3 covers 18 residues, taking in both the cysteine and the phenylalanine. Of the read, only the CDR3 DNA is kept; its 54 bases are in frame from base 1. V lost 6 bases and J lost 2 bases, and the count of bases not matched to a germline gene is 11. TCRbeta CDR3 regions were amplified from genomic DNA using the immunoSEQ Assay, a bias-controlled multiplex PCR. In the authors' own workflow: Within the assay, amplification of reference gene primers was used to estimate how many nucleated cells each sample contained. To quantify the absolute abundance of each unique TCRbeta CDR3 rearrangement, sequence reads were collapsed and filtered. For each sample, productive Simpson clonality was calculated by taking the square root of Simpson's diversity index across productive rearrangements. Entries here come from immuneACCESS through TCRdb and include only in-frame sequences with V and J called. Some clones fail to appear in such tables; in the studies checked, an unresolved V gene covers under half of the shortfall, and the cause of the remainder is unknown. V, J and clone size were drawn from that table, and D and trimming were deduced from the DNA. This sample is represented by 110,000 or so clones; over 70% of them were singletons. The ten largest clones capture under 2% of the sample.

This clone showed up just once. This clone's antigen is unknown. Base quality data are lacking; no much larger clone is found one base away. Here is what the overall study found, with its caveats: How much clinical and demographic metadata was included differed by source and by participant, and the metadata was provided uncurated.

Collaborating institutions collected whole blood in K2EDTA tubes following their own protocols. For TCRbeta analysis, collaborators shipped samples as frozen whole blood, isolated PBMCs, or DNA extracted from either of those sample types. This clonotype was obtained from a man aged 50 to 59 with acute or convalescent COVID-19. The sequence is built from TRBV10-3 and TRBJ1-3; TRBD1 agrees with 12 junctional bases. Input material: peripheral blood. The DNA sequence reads TGTGCCATCAGGCCGGGACAGGGGGCGATGAAGGCTGGAAACACCATATATTTT. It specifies CAIRPGQGAMKAGNTIYF.